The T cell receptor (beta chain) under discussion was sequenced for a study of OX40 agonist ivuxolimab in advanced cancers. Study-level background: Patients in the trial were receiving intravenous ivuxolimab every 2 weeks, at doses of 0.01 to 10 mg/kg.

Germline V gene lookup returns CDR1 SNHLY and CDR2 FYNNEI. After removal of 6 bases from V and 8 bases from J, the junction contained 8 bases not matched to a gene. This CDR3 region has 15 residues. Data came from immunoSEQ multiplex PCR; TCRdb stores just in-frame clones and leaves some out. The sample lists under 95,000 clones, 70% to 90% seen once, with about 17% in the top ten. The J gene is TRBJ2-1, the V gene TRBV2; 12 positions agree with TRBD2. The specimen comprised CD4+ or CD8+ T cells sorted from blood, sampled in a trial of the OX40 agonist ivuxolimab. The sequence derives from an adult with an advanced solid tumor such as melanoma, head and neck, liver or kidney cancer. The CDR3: CASRDRLAGDYEQFF. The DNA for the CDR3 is TGTGCCAGCAGAGATCGACTAGCGGGAGATTATGAGCAGTTCTTC. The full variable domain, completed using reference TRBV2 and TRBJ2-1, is EPEVTQTPSHQVTQMGQEVILRCVPISNHLYFYWYRQILGQKVEFLVSFYNNEISEKSEIFDDQFSVERPDGSNFTLKIRSTKLEDSAMYFCASRDRLAGDYEQFFGPGTRLTVL.